This T cell receptor (beta chain) was recorded in a study of CD8+ T cells in alopecia areata. Study at large: Treated patients were given 5 to 10 mg oral tofacitinib twice daily. General observations from the study: Both scalp clonality and the expanded CD8+ clones among the top 100 showed a significant decrease with tofacitinib.

As to this clone: Its target is not known.

Treatment: oral pan-JAK inhibitor, 5-10 mg twice daily. cDNA reverse transcribed from extracted RNA served as the sequencing template. TCRdb's copy holds only in-frame clones and misses some; the assay was immunoSEQ multiplex PCR. The table includes some 190,000 clones, approximately 65% detected once. The origin of this receptor is a human donor with alopecia areata. The starting material was CD4+ T cells sorted from blood, obtained at approximately week 44, from a patient treated with tofacitinib.

CDR3 loop: CASSIGFGDTQYF. The DNA for the CDR3 is TGTGCCAGCAGCATCGGATTTGGAGATACGCAGTATTTT. This chain joins TRBV7-2 and TRBJ2-3; no reliable D call. The germline V and J ends were trimmed by 5 bases and 5 bases, with 11 bases remaining between them. CDR1 is SGHTA and CDR2 is FQGNSA in the germline V gene. The CDR3 contains 13 residues. Full variable domain (remainder filled in from reference TRBV7-2 and TRBJ2-3): GAGVSQSPSNKVTEKGKDVELRCDPISGHTALYWYRQSLGQGLEFLIYFQGNSAPDKSGLPSDRFSAERTGGSVSTLTIQRTQQEDSAVYLCASSIGFGDTQYFGPGTRLTVL.